This record concerns one T cell receptor beta chain sequence. This sample was included in a study of blood T cell repertoires in COVID-19. As for the study in general: T cells, B-cell-depleted T cells, or PBMCs supplied cDNA or gDNA.

Generated by immunoSEQ multiplex PCR, the TCRdb table keeps only in-frame clones and is missing some. The sample lists around 53,000 clones; around nine tenths were seen once. Germline values: CDR1 SGHRS, CDR2 YFSETQ. The CDR3 runs to 17 residues. Deletions cut 0 bases from V and 1 base from J, with 14 bases between. This TCR derives from a woman aged 55-69 years with COVID-19, enrolled during active disease. Sequences were obtained from peripheral blood. The chain joins TRBV5-1 to TRBJ1-5; weak D call: TRBD1 (5 bases). DNA for the CDR3: TGCGCCAGCAGCTTGGGGCTGACAGTTTCGAGCAATCAGCCCCAGCATTTT. Residues: CASSLGLTVSSNQPQHF.